These 16 T cell receptor beta chains share one sample of origin, sequenced in a study of T-cell memory formation after mild COVID-19. TCRdb redid the calling of the 5' RACE reads with MiXCR, one entry per CDR3 protein. Of around 150,000 distinct CDR3 sequences listed, 14% are singletons. Sequencing was performed on PBMCs or a T cell subset sorted from them (not recorded which). These receptors all stem from an adult woman who had mild COVID-19 (a few samples of this study predate the infection). Cell type and time point are not known.

The DNA of the CDR3 is TGTGCCAGCAGCTTATACCTCACGGGGCATGAGCAGTTCTTC. Protein product: CASSLYLTGHEQFF. This chain links TRBV11-3 with TRBJ2-1; possibly TRBD1 or TRBD2 for D (5 bases each). V lost 2 bases, J lost 8 bases, and 13 bases lay in between. Germline lookup yields CDR1 SGHNT and CDR2 YENEEA. The CDR3 is 14 amino acids.

V is TRBV5-1 and J is TRBJ2-7; D is undetermined. Trimming removed 4 bases from V and 3 bases from J, with 17 bases in between. CDR3 size: 15 residues. Germline V gives CDR1 SGHRS, CDR2 YFSETQ. CDR3 DNA sequence: TGCGCCAGCAGCCCCTCGGACGGCGGATACTACGAGCAGTACTTC. Amino acids: CASSPSDGGYYEQYF.

This clonotype was counted only a few times. The rearrangement joins TRBV12-3 or TRBV12-4 to TRBJ2-6; D is uncertain. CDR3 length equals 15 residues. V lost 2 bases and J 0 bases, leaving 5 bases between the germline ends. CDR3 nucleotide sequence: TGTGCCAGCAGTTTAATGGGCTCTGGGGCCAACGTCCTGACTTTC. Its translation is CASSLMGSGANVLTF.

In this sample, this clonotype turned up a few times. The chain carries TRBV20-1 and TRBJ1-3; D gene unclear. V was clipped by 0 bases and J by 0 bases, with 9 bases between them. This CDR3 spans 15 amino acids. Per germline, CDR1 DFQATT and CDR2 SNEGSKA (reference sequence). DNA for the CDR3: TGCAGTGCTAGAGATCTAAACAGCTCTGGAAACACCATATATTTT. The encoded protein is CSARDLNSSGNTIYF.

This clonotype came up a few times. This chain connects TRBV29-1 to TRBJ1-3; D ambiguous. Trimming stripped 1 base from V and 3 bases from J, with 7 bases between. The CDR3 consists of 13 residues. In germline, CDR1 is SQVTM, CDR2 ANQGSEA. CDR3 bases: TGCAGCGTTGAAGTCGGGAGTGGAAACACCATATATTTT. It specifies CSVEVGSGNTIYF.

The rearrangement uses TRBV10-3 and TRBJ2-1; D call uncertain. Trimming took off 2 bases at V and 10 bases at J, with 12 bases between the two ends. The CDR3 contains 13 residues. Germline loops: CDR1 ENHRY, CDR2 SYGVKD. This CDR3 reads CAISEILGYEQFF. CDR3 coding DNA: TGTGCCATCAGTGAGATTTTAGGGTACGAGCAGTTCTTC.

This clonotype showed up just a few times. This chain joins TRBV5-1 and TRBJ1-4; D gene uncertain. The CDR3 totals 17 residues. V gave up 0 bases and J gave up 4 bases, with 16 bases separating them. Germline CDR1 SGHRS, CDR2 YFSETQ. The CDR3 loop is CASSLGLLSEDNEKLFF. CDR3 DNA: TGCGCCAGCAGCTTGGGGCTCCTCTCAGAAGATAATGAAAAACTGTTTTTT.

This clonotype has at least ten counts. The V call is TRBV29-1, the J call TRBJ1-4, with D possibly being TRBD1 (5 bases). Germline V gives CDR1 SQVTM, CDR2 ANQGSEA. The CDR3 runs 12 residues. The germline V and J ends were trimmed by 6 bases and 8 bases, with 13 bases remaining between them. The CDR3 here is CSVGPGREKLFF. CDR3 bases: TGCAGCGTAGGGCCAGGGCGGGAAAAACTGTTTTTT.

J is TRBJ2-7 and V is TRBV12-3 or TRBV12-4; no clear D. V lost 3 bases to trimming and J lost 5 bases, with 8 bases between them. The CDR3 is made up of 12 amino acids. CDR3 DNA: TGTGCCAGCAGTTTCGTAAAGCACGAGCAGTACTTC. Translated: CASSFVKHEQYF.

This clonotype was found a few times. The CDR3 region has the DNA TGTGCCAGCAGCCAAGGGGGGGGATCCTATAATTCACCCCTCCACTTT. Residues: CASSQGGGSYNSPLHF. The gene calls are TRBV14 and TRBJ1-6, with D perhaps matching TRBD1 (5 bases). This CDR3 contains 16 residues. Germline V gene lookup returns CDR1 SGHDN and CDR2 FVKESK. Trimming removed 1 base at V and 1 base at J, with 8 bases between.

CDR3 sequence: CASSLYRQNFYGYTF. CDR3 sequence (DNA): TGTGCCAGCAGCTTGTACCGACAGAACTTCTATGGCTACACCTTC. The rearrangement uses TRBV5-4 and TRBJ1-2; D is perhaps TRBD1 (5 bases). Germline CDR1 and CDR2: SGHNT and YYREEE (reference sequence). Trimming left V 1 base short and J 4 bases short, with 14 bases between. The CDR3 sequence is 15 residues long.

This clonotype was detected a few times. The chain carries TRBV7-8 and TRBJ2-3, with D tentatively TRBD2 (6 bases). Per germline, CDR1 SGHVS and CDR2 FQNEAQ. The CDR3 contains 15 residues. The germline V and J ends were trimmed by 5 bases and 0 bases, with 12 bases remaining between them. The CDR3 loop is CASSGRLVSTDTQYF. DNA for the CDR3: TGTGCCAGCAGCGGTAGACTAGTAAGCACAGATACGCAGTATTTT.

This clonotype was seen a few times. The chain joins TRBV29-1 to TRBJ1-2; TRBD1 agrees at 7 bases. The CDR3 sequence is 12 residues long. CDR1 and CDR2 from the germline V gene are SQVTM and ANQGSEA. The J segment lost 2 bases and the V segment lost 7 bases, leaving 4 bases of the junction unmatched. The CDR3 sequence is CSALGQNYGYTF. DNA of the CDR3: TGCAGCGCCCTGGGACAGAACTATGGCTACACCTTC.

The chain recombines TRBV25-1 with TRBJ2-7; 12 nucleotides match TRBD2. CDR3 length: 16 residues. Germline CDR1 and CDR2: MGHDK and SYGVNS. Trimming cost V 5 bases and J 3 bases; bases outside gene matches: 8. Written as DNA, the CDR3 is TGTGCCAGCAGTAATCGCGGACTAGCGGGAAACTACGAGCAGTACTTC. It yields the protein CASSNRGLAGNYEQYF.

This clonotype appeared many times. This chain connects TRBV7-2 to TRBJ1-1, with 9 bases matching TRBD1. Germline V gene lookup returns CDR1 SGHTA and CDR2 FQGNSA. This CDR3 has 18 amino acids. J lost 1 base, V lost 2 bases, and 11 bases had no gene match. In DNA, the CDR3 is TGTGCCAGCAGCTTATACGGGGGACAGGGAAGAGGGAACACTGAAGCTTTCTTT. This encodes CASSLYGGQGRGNTEAFF.

This chain uses TRBV29-1 with TRBJ2-1; TRBD1 matches 7 bases. Looked up from germline, CDR1 is SQVTM and CDR2 is ANQGSEA. The CDR3 spans 13 residues. The V segment lost 4 bases and the J segment 7 bases; nucleotides outside the gene matches: 7. The CDR3 protein is CSVARQGENEQFF. In nucleotides, the CDR3 is TGCAGCGTTGCTCGACAGGGAGAGAATGAGCAGTTCTTC.